This TCR beta chain was sequenced in a study of blood T cells in healthy people across ages. The germline gives CDR1 MDHEN, CDR2 SYDVKM. The CDR3 loop spans 15 amino acids. Deletions cut 4 bases from V and 0 bases from J, with 12 bases between. A second PCR of 7 to 11 cycles used a sample-barcoded 5' primer and a J-beta primer mix. From the 5' RACE reads, TCRdb called clonotypes with MiXCR, one entry per CDR3 protein. Here the sample spans some 1,500,000 distinct CDR3 sequences, about 42% being singletons. This clonotype has only a few counts. The gene calls are TRBV28 and TRBJ1-2; TRBD1 is a possible D gene (5 bases). The sequence came from a young woman in good health. The sample taken for sequencing was blood. CDR3 region: CASSSQGRPNYGYTF. DNA of the CDR3: TGTGCCAGCAGTTCCCAGGGACGTCCTAACTATGGCTACACCTTC.